Presented here are 19 T cell receptor beta chains from one specimen sequenced in a study of T cells expressing NK-cell markers. TCRdb re-analyzed the 5' RACE reads; it lists each CDR3 protein once, without DNA. In all, the sample yields 500,000 to 700,000 distinct CDR3 sequences. The sequenced material came from blood T cells: a sorted CD56 or NKG2C T cell subset, CD4+ or CD8+ T cells, or bulk PBMC T cells (not recorded which). The origin of the receptors is a man in his late teens or twenties in good health.

The chain employs TRBV19 and TRBJ2-5. The CDR3 has 13 residues. The germline CDR1 and CDR2 sequences are LNHDA and SQIVND (reference sequence). This chain's CDR3 is CATKAYNQETQYF.

The chain employs TRBV4-1 and TRBJ1-4. The CDR3 contains 13 residues. Germline V CDR1 and CDR2: MGHRA, YSYEKL. CDR3 in amino acids: CASSTRPNEKLFF.

This chain uses TRBV24-1 with TRBJ1-2; TCRdb's D call, TRBD1, is unchecked because there is no DNA. Germline CDR1 and CDR2: KGHDR and SFDVKD. The CDR3 is 15 amino acids. CDR3 amino acids: CATSDPTGGENGYTF.

The rearrangement links TRBV29-1 to TRBJ2-1. Germline V gene lookup returns CDR1 SQVTM and CDR2 ANQGSEA. The CDR3 length is 14 residues. CDR3 in amino acids: CSVLSSSSYNEQFF.

The V call is TRBV29-1, the J call TRBJ2-1; TCRdb indicates TRBD2, and absent DNA this call remains unverified. The CDR3 has 15 residues. Looked up from germline, CDR1 is SQVTM and CDR2 is ANQGSEA. CDR3 in amino acids: CSVAGTSGNYNEQFF.

The chain is built from TRBV7-6 and TRBJ2-2; as DNA is missing, the TRBD1 call by TCRdb cannot be tested. Germline-derived CDR1 and CDR2 are SGHVS and FNYEAQ. The CDR3 is 15 residues long. CDR3: CASSSDRLNTGELFF. Based on the CDR3 plus reference TRBV7-6 and TRBJ2-2, the full variable domain is GAGVSQSPRYKVTKRGQDVALRCDPISGHVSLYWYRQALGQGPEFLTYFNYEAQQDKSGLPNDRFSAERPEGSISTLTIQRTEQRDSAMYRCASSSDRLNTGELFFGEGSRLTVL.

The J gene is TRBJ2-2, the V gene TRBV6-2 or TRBV6-3; TCRdb lists TRBD1, though no DNA is available to test this call. CDR1 and CDR2 (germline): MNHEY, SVGEGT. CDR3 size: 16 residues. The CDR3 sequence is CASSYPGQGRTGELFF.

The V and J genes are TRBV15 and TRBJ2-6; TCRdb reports TRBD2, a call that lacks DNA to check it against. Germline CDR1 is LNHNV and CDR2 is YYDKDF (reference sequence). This CDR3 has 16 amino acids. The CDR3 loop reads CATGALSDSGANVLTF.

The chain uses TRBV25-1 and TRBJ2-1; there is no DNA to check the TCRdb D call of TRBD2. The germline V gene has CDR1 MGHDK and CDR2 SYGVNS. The CDR3 extends over 12 amino acids. Here the CDR3 reads CACAGRANEQFF.

The rearrangement links TRBV15 to TRBJ1-4. This CDR3 is 16 amino acids long. Per the germline V gene, CDR1 is LNHNV and CDR2 is YYDKDF (reference sequence). The CDR3 is CATSRTPGLGSEKLFF.

The chain combines TRBV12-3 or TRBV12-4 with TRBJ2-1; with no DNA, the TCRdb D assignment of TRBD1 cannot be verified. The CDR3 spans 15 residues. This chain's CDR3 is CASSPRDISYNEQFF.

This chain connects TRBV4-1 to TRBJ2-1; there is no DNA to check the TCRdb D call of TRBD1. Germline V gene lookup returns CDR1 MGHRA and CDR2 YSYEKL. This CDR3 contains 13 residues. Here the CDR3 reads CASSHGERDEQFF.

V gene TRBV11-2 combines with J gene TRBJ2-1; the D call from TCRdb, TRBD2, cannot be confirmed without DNA. The germline CDR1 and CDR2 sequences are SGHAT and FQNNGV. The CDR3 extends over 15 amino acids. CDR3 loop: CASRDWREVVNEQFF.

The chain carries TRBV7-2 and TRBJ2-1; TCRdb returns TRBD2, unconfirmable since there is no DNA. This CDR3 is built from 16 residues. CDR1 and CDR2 (germline): SGHTA, FQGNSA. CDR3: CASSRIAGSSYNEQFF.

The genes are TRBV19 and TRBJ2-1. The CDR3 spans 15 residues. Germline V gene lookup returns CDR1 LNHDA and CDR2 SQIVND (reference sequence). The CDR3 protein is CASSIGGRAYNEQFF.

The gene calls are TRBV6-1 and TRBJ2-1; the TRBD2 assignment by TCRdb is unverifiable without DNA. Germline V gene lookup returns CDR1 MNHNS and CDR2 SASEGT. This CDR3 region has 13 residues. CDR3 residues: CASLSSGSRGQFF.

The chain combines TRBV9 with TRBJ2-7; TCRdb's D gene call, TRBD2, goes unchecked for lack of DNA. The CDR3 has 12 residues. The germline V gene encodes CDR1 SGDLS and CDR2 YYNGEE. The CDR3 loop reads CASNQAGGEQYF.

This chain uses TRBV27 with TRBJ2-1; the TCRdb D gene call, TRBD2, has no DNA to confirm it. CDR1 and CDR2 (germline): MNHEY, SMNVEV (reference sequence). The CDR3 extends over 17 amino acids. The CDR3 sequence is CASSLRQASGRANEQFF.

The chain employs TRBV18 and TRBJ2-2; TCRdb returns TRBD1, unconfirmable since there is no DNA. From germline, CDR1 is KGHSH and CDR2 LQKENI. This CDR3 region has 16 residues. The CDR3 loop is CASSPNRAALTGELFF.